This T cell receptor beta chain was captured in a study of type 1 regulatory T cells. On the study more broadly: An in vitro protocol generated T-allo10, a Tr1-enriched, alloantigen-specific CD4 T cell product.

TCRdb re-derived calls from the reads in MiXCR, one entry per CDR3 protein. The table has some 100,000 distinct CDR3 sequences, roughly a third seen once. The CDR3 totals 14 residues. Trimming took 1 base from V and 4 from J, leaving 11 bases between them. CDR1 is SGHTA and CDR2 is FQGTGA in the germline V gene. The chain is built from TRBV7-3 and TRBJ2-7; TRBD1 is a possible D gene (6 bases). The sequence was obtained from a human donor in good health. Material: CD4+ T cells, either the whole sample or a sorted fraction (not recorded which). CDR3 sequence: CASSLRAGQYEQYF. In DNA form, the CDR3 reads TGTGCCAGCAGCTTAAGGGCCGGACAGTACGAGCAGTACTTC.